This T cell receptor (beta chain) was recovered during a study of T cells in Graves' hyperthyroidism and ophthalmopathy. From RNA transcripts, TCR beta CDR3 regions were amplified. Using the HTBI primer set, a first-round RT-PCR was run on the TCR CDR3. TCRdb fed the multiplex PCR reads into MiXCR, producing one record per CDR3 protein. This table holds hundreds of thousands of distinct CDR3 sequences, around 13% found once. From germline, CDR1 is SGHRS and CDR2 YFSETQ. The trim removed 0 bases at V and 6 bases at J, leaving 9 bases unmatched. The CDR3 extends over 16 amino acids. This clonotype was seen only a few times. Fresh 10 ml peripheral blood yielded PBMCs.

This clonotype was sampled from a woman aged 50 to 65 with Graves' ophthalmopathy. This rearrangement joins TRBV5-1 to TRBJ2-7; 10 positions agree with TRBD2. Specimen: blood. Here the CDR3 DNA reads TGCGCCAGCAGCTTGGCTAGCGGGGGTGGCGGTTCCGAGCAGTACTTC. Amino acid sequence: CASSLASGGGGSEQYF.